Here is one TCR beta chain with its context. Its antigen is as yet unknown. These data come from a study of cytomegalovirus exposure and HLA in healthy donors. Whole-study findings and limits: V- and J-gene trimming in TCR beta was tied to a missense DCLRE1C variant by an analysis performed later.

Primers for the PCR totalled 60 Vbeta and 13 Jbeta. Only in-frame clones appear in the TCRdb table, and some are missing; sequencing was by immunoSEQ multiplex PCR. The repertoire table contains around 71,000 clones. The CDR3 loop spans 11 amino acids. Germline assignment: CDR1 SNHLY and CDR2 FYNNEI. V lost 4 bases and J lost 7, with 7 bases in between. This TCR came from a woman aged 25 to 45 in good health and CMV-seronegative. The specimen was PBMCs. V and J are TRBV2 and TRBJ1-2, with unresolved D. In DNA form, the CDR3 reads TGTGCCAGCAGTGGGCAGTCTGGCTACACCTTC. Translating gives CASSGQSGYTF.